This passage covers 10 T cell receptor beta chains from one sample sequenced in a study of CD8 T cells in Susac syndrome. cDNA came from 0.5 to 1 ug RNA primed by random hexamers. Each CDR3 protein gets one entry after TCRdb re-called the immunoSEQ multiplex PCR reads with MiXCR. The data contain 210,000 or so distinct CDR3 sequences, 92% of them singletons. The material sequenced was CD8+ T cells from PBMCs. These receptors all come from a human donor with multiple sclerosis.

DNA of the CDR3: TGTGCCAGCAGCGCTTTTGGCAACTCTGGAAACACCATATATTTT. Translated: CASSAFGNSGNTIYF. The rearrangement links TRBV9 to TRBJ1-3; D gene uncertain. CDR3 length: 15 amino acids. V dropped 3 bases and J dropped 0 bases, with 10 bases sitting between them. Germline CDR1 reads SGDLS; CDR2 reads YYNGEE.

The chain recombines TRBV10-3 with TRBJ2-2; 11 positions match TRBD1. The CDR3 covers 15 residues. CDR1 is ENHRY and CDR2 is SYGVKD in the germline V gene. The ends lost 8 bases at V and 5 bases at J; junction bases unmatched: 7. For the CDR3, the DNA is TGTGCCATCGGCGCTAGGGACAGGGGGACCGGGGAGCTGTTTTTT. Its protein is CAIGARDRGTGELFF.

The chain carries TRBV5-6 and TRBJ1-1; TRBD1 aligns across 9 bases. This CDR3 contains 14 residues. CDR1 is SGHDT and CDR2 is YYEEEE in the germline V gene. V was clipped by 6 bases and J by 6 bases; unmatched bases: 9. The CDR3 region has the DNA TGTGCCAGCATCAATTCCGGGACAGGGCCTGAAGCTTTCTTT. Translating gives CASINSGTGPEAFF. Full variable domain (remainder filled in from reference TRBV5-6 and TRBJ1-1): DAGVTQSPTHLIKTRGQQVTLRCSPKSGHDTVSWYQQALGQGPQFIFQYYEEEERQRGNFPDRFSGHQFPNYSSELNVNALLLGDSALYLCASINSGTGPEAFFGQGTRLTVV.

The CDR3 region is CASSAGLAGARGPGELFF. The CDR3 nucleotides are TGTGCCAGCAGCGCCGGACTAGCGGGGGCGAGGGGTCCCGGGGAGCTGTTTTTT. The rearrangement links TRBV9 to TRBJ2-2; TRBD2 matches 13 bases. Germline V CDR1 and CDR2: SGDLS, YYNGEE. V shed 3 bases, J shed 6 bases, and the junction held 11 bases outside the gene matches. The CDR3 is made up of 18 amino acids.

The genes are TRBV2 and TRBJ2-7, with D hard to call. V gave up 7 bases and J gave up 2 bases, with 15 bases separating them. Germline V lookup: CDR1 SNHLY, CDR2 FYNNEI. This CDR3 comprises 14 residues. CDR3 sequence (DNA): TGTGCCAGCATTGACTCCGGGTTAACCTACGAGCAGTACTTC. Amino acids: CASIDSGLTYEQYF.

The chain is built from TRBV7-9 and TRBJ1-5; TRBD1 aligns across 7 bases. CDR1 and CDR2 (germline): SEHNR, FQNEAQ (reference sequence). The length of the CDR3 is 14 residues. V lost 6 bases and J lost 4; bases outside the gene matches: 6. In nucleotides, the CDR3 is TGTGCCAGCAGAGAAGACAGGGCGAATCAGCCCCAGCATTTT. It specifies CASREDRANQPQHF. The complete variable domain, with remaining parts taken from reference TRBV7-9 and TRBJ1-5, reads DTGVSQNPRHKITKRGQNVTFRCDPISEHNRLYWYRQTLGQGPEFLTYFQNEAQLEKSRLLSDRFSAERPKGSFSTLEIQRTEQGDSAMYLCASREDRANQPQHFGDGTRLSIL.

The rearrangement links TRBV21-1 to TRBJ2-2; TRBD2, the D gene given by the table, was not confirmed from the DNA. TRBV21-1 is an annotated pseudogene. The CDR3 extends over 20 amino acids. The CDR3 DNA follows: TGTGCCAGCACCTGTCAACCGGGACTAGCTTCCGGGGCGGACACCGGGGAGCTGTTTTTT. Its translation: CASTCQPGLASGADTGELFF.

V usage is TRBV1 and J usage is TRBJ2-7; TRBD1 is taken as the D call from the table, unchecked against the DNA. TRBV1 is listed as a pseudogene. The CDR3 sequence is 13 residues long. CDR3 amino acids: CTSSPGQGYEQYF. The CDR3 nucleotides are TGCACCAGCAGCCCAGGACAGGGCTACGAGCAGTACTTC.

V usage is TRBV10-3 and J usage is TRBJ2-4; 10 bases are a match to TRBD2. J lost 8 bases, V lost 3 bases, and 7 bases had no gene match. This CDR3 region has 15 residues. CDR1 ENHRY and CDR2 SYGVKD come from the germline V gene. The CDR3 region has the DNA TGTGCCATCAGTGATAGTGATAGCGGGGGGCACATTCAGTACTTC. This encodes CAISDSDSGGHIQYF.

The CDR3 sequence is CASSPGWGYNEQFF. The CDR3 coding sequence is TGTGCCAGCAGCCCGGGTTGGGGCTACAATGAGCAGTTCTTC. This rearrangement joins TRBV11-3 to TRBJ2-1, with D uncertain. The CDR3 runs 14 residues. The V gene's germline CDR1 is SGHNT and CDR2 YENEEA. The ends were cut back, 5 bases at V and 3 bases at J, with 11 bases in the middle.